This section outlines one T cell receptor (beta chain) sequence together with its context. What it recognizes is unknown. The data are from a study of shared clonotypes between healthy human individuals. General study findings and limits: Sampling was confined to blood; repertoires within tissues likely differ.

At the deep level, the assay was run. Here immunoSEQ multiplex PCR was the method, and the copy in TCRdb shows in-frame clones only, minus some. The table includes over a million clones, approximately 72% detected once. The V end was cut by 4 bases, the J end by 0 bases, with 10 bases between. The germline gives CDR1 SQVTM, CDR2 ANQGSEA. The CDR3 is 13 residues long. This receptor was taken from a man between 18 and 35 years old in good health. The chain is built from TRBV29-1 and TRBJ2-7; TRBD1 might be the D (6 bases). Input material: memory CD4+ T cells sorted from blood. Sample subset: CD45RA-negative fraction. The CDR3 DNA reads TGCAGCGTTGGAACAGGGAGCTCCTACGAGCAGTACTTC. Translating gives CSVGTGSSYEQYF.